This T cell receptor beta chain emerged from a study of blood T cell repertoires in COVID-19. Study-wide context: Samples came from the United States, Italy and Spain, spanning acute and convalescent COVID-19.

The CDR3 sequence is 11 residues long. Germline CDR1 is MNHEY and CDR2 is SMNVEV (reference sequence). V lost 5 bases to trimming and J lost 13 bases; unmatched junction nucleotides: 4. Assay: immunoSEQ multiplex PCR; the TCRdb copy retains only in-frame clones and omits some. The profile shows 150,000 or so clones, around 91% of them singletons. The sequenced sample consisted of peripheral blood. The receptor was isolated from a woman in her 40s with acute or convalescent COVID-19. The chain has TRBV27 and TRBJ2-1; 8 nucleotides line up with TRBD1. CDR3 sequence (DNA): TGTGCCAGCAGTAAGACAGGGGATCAGTTCTTC. Amino acid sequence: CASSKTGDQFF.